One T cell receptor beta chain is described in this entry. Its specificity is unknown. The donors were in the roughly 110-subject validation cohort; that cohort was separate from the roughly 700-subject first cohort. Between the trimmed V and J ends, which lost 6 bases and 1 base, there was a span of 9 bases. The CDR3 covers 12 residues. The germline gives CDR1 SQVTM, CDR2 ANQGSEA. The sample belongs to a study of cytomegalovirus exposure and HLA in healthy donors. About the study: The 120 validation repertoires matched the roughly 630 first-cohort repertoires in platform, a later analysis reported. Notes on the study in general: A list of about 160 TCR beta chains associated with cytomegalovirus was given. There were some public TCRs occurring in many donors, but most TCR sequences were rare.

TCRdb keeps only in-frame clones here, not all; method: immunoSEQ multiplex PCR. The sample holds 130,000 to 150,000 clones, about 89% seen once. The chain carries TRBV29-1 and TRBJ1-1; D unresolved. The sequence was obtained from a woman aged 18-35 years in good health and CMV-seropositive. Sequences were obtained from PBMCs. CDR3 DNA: TGCAGCGTAGTTGGCCCGAACACTGAAGCTTTCTTT. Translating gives CSVVGPNTEAFF.